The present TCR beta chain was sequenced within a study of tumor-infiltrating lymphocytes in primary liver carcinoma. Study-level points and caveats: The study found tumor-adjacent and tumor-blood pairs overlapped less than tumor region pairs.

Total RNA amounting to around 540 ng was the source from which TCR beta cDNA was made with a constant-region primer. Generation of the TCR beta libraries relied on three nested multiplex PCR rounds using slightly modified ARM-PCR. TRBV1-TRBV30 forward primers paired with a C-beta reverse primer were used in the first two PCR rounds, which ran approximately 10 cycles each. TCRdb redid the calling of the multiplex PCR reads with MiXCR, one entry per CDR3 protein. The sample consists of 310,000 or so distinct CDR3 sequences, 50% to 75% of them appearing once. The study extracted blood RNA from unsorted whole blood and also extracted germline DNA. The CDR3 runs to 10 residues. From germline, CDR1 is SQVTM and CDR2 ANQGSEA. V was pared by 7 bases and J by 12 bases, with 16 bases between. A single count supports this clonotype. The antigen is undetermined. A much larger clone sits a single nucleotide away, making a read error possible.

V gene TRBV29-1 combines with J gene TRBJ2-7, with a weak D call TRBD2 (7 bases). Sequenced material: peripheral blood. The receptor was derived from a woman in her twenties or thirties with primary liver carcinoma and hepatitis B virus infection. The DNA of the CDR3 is TGCAGCGCCATAAGCGGGACAACGTACTTC. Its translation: CSAISGTTYF.